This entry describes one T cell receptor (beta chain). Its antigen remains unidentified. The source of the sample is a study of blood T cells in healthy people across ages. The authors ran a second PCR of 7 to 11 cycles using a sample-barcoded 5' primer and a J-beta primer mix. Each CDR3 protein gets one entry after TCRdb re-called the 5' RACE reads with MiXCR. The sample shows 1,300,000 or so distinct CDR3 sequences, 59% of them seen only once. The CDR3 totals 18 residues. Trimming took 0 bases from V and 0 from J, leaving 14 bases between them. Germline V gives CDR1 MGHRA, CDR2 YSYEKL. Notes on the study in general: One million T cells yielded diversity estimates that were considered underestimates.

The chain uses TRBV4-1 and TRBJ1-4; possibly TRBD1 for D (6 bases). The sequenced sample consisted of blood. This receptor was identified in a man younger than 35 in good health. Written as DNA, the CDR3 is TGCGCCAGCAGCCAAGAGCCCCCGGACAGCACAACTAATGAAAAACTGTTTTTT. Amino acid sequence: CASSQEPPDSTTNEKLFF.